This T cell receptor beta chain originates from a study of PD-1 blockade in classical Hodgkin lymphoma. Clones were sequenced by immunoSEQ multiplex PCR, and TCRdb holds only the in-frame ones, with some missing. The table shows approximately 29,000 clones, with approximately 79% occurring only once. The CDR3 totals 12 residues. Deletions cut 5 bases from V and 4 bases from J, with 8 bases between. In germline, CDR1 is LNHDA, CDR2 SQIVND (reference sequence). Time point given: cycle 4 day 1 (C4D1), after five to seven weeks of nivolumab. Autologous stem cell transplantation was followed by relapse in every patient, and brentuximab vedotin exposure varied. Magnetic negative selection was used to purify CD4+ T cells from PBMCs that had been thawed.

Source: CD4+ T cells from blood, taken before the fourth cycle of nivolumab. The receptor comes from a human donor with classical Hodgkin lymphoma. This chain connects TRBV19 to TRBJ1-2; no clear D gene. The CDR3 spells CASSPTSYGYTF. In nucleotides, the CDR3 is TGTGCCAGTAGTCCGACAAGCTATGGCTACACCTTC.